The 9 T cell receptor beta chains in this list originate from one sample, sequenced in a study of cytomegalovirus exposure and HLA in healthy donors. The PCR used 60 Vbeta and 13 Jbeta primers. Assay: immunoSEQ multiplex PCR; the TCRdb copy retains only in-frame clones and omits some. The sample has roughly 200,000 clones; around 80% are singletons. Source material: PBMCs. The receptors were gathered from an older woman in good health and CMV-seropositive.

The rearrangement links TRBV18 to TRBJ2-3; D is ambiguous. The V end was cut by 2 bases, the J end by 1 base, with 10 bases between. The germline V gene encodes CDR1 KGHSH and CDR2 LQKENI. The CDR3 contains 15 residues. CDR3 loop: CASSPGDRGTDTQYF. The CDR3 DNA follows: TGTGCCAGCTCACCAGGAGACCGAGGCACAGATACGCAGTATTTT.

This clone was seen just once. V and J are TRBV14 and TRBJ2-3; TRBD2 matches 11 bases. From germline, CDR1 is SGHDN and CDR2 FVKESK. The CDR3 length is 14 residues. V shed 0 bases, J shed 14 bases, and the junction held 7 bases outside the gene matches. For the CDR3, the DNA is TGTGCCAGCAGCCAAGATCGCCTAGCGGGGGGAGTGTATTTT. Protein sequence: CASSQDRLAGGVYF.

The chain recombines TRBV18 with TRBJ2-3, with 14 bases lining up with TRBD2. The CDR3 is made up of 16 amino acids. The V gene's germline CDR1 is KGHSH and CDR2 LQKENI. V was clipped by 5 bases and J by 5 bases; unmatched bases: 6. The CDR3 nucleotides read TGTGCCAGCTCAAAGGGACTAGCGGGAGCTGGAGATACGCAGTATTTT. This sequence encodes CASSKGLAGAGDTQYF.

Regarding this clone: An end of the junction differs from the germline gene, which may be a read error. The chain recombines TRBV5-6 with TRBJ2-4; a weak D match, TRBD2 (5 bases). Per germline, CDR1 SGHDT and CDR2 YYEEEE. This CDR3 comprises 15 residues. As DNA, the CDR3 is TGTGCCAGCAGCTTCAATCGGCTAGCCAAAAACAGTCAGTACTTC. As protein: CASSFNRLAKNSQYF.

About this clone: Other DNA sequences in this sample translate to the same CDR3. The chain combines TRBV7-9 with TRBJ1-1; D gene unclear. The CDR3 spans 15 residues. Germline V CDR1 and CDR2: SEHNR, FQNEAQ (reference sequence). Trimming took off 5 bases at V and 4 bases at J, with 17 bases between the two ends. CDR3 nucleotide sequence: TGTGCCAGCAGCAGACGCCGGGTTGAGGTCACTGAAGCTTTCTTT. It codes for CASSRRRVEVTEAFF.

This chain joins TRBV9 and TRBJ1-2, with 11 bases that match TRBD1. This CDR3 has 14 amino acids. The junction had 8 bases not matched to a gene; V was cut back by 7 bases and J by 6 bases. Germline CDR1 reads SGDLS; CDR2 reads YYNGEE. CDR3: CASGADRGLDGYTF. CDR3 nucleotides: TGTGCCAGCGGCGCGGACAGGGGGCTGGATGGCTACACCTTC.

This clone was observed once. CDR3 in amino acids: CASSPEGGSNQPQHF. CDR3 nucleotide sequence: TGCGCCAGCAGCCCCGAGGGGGGGAGCAATCAGCCCCAGCATTTT. The V call is TRBV5-1, the J call TRBJ1-5, with a tentative D call TRBD1 (6 bases). V gave up 4 bases and J gave up 1 base, with 12 bases separating them. Germline CDR1 reads SGHRS; CDR2 reads YFSETQ. CDR3 length: 15 residues. The full variable domain, completed using reference TRBV5-1 and TRBJ1-5, is KAGVTQTPRYLIKTRGQQVTLSCSPISGHRSVSWYQQTPGQGLQFLFEYFSETQRNKGNFPGRFSGRQFSNSRSEMNVSTLELGDSALYLCASSPEGGSNQPQHFGDGTRLSIL.

This rearrangement joins TRBV28 to TRBJ2-7; the match to TRBD2 covers 7 bases. Per the germline V gene, CDR1 is MDHEN and CDR2 is SYDVKM. The CDR3 has 15 residues. Losses at the gene ends were 3 bases for V and 6 bases for J; bases not matched to a gene: 11. CDR3 nucleotide sequence: TGTGCCAGCAGTTTCCACGGGGCGGGAGTAGGCGAGCAGTACTTC. Amino acids: CASSFHGAGVGEQYF.

This sequence joins TRBV13 and TRBJ2-5; D gene uncertain. Trimming took off 5 bases at V and 2 bases at J, with 9 bases between the two ends. The CDR3 spans 13 residues. Germline V gene data show CDR1 as PRHDT and CDR2 as FYEKMQ (reference sequence). The CDR3 loop reads CASSTERQETQYF. DNA of the CDR3: TGTGCCAGCAGCACGGAGAGACAAGAGACCCAGTACTTC.